The 30 T cell receptor beta chains listed next were all sequenced from one sample in a study of blood T cell repertoires in COVID-19. Libraries were prepared by immunoSEQ multiplex PCR; TCRdb keeps only in-frame clonotypes and omits some of them. The data show some 180,000 clones, roughly four fifths seen once. Sequencing was performed on peripheral blood. The origin of the receptors is a woman older than 75 with acute or convalescent COVID-19.

This clone came up once. The chain is built from TRBV30 and TRBJ2-5; D remains unclear. The CDR3 loop spans 11 amino acids. V was trimmed by 0 bases and J by 9 bases, leaving 8 bases between them. The germline V gene has CDR1 GTSNPN and CDR2 SVGIG (reference sequence). CDR3 amino acids: CAWSVLRAQYF. The CDR3 nucleotides are TGTGCCTGGAGTGTACTCCGGGCCCAGTACTTC.

CDR3 DNA sequence: TGTGCCAGCTCACCCGCAGGGGTCGTCAATCAGCCCCAGCATTTT. Residues: CASSPAGVVNQPQHF. The gene calls are TRBV18 and TRBJ1-5, with a tentative D call TRBD1 (6 bases). Germline V gene data show CDR1 as KGHSH and CDR2 as LQKENI. The CDR3 sequence is 15 residues long. With 3 bases removed from V and 3 bases from J, the gap between germline ends came to 12 bases.

Comments on this clone: It is unclear where the CDR3 begins or ends on the DNA, so no DNA is shown, and the CDR3 is as TCRdb lists it. V and J are TRBV6-5 and TRBJ2-1; the table's D call, TRBD2, has no DNA check behind it. Ends included, the CDR3 has 15 residues. Germline CDR1 reads MNHEY; CDR2 reads SVGAGI. The CDR3 protein is CASILGAGGPNEQFF.

V is TRBV10-3 and J is TRBJ2-3; maybe TRBD2 (7 bases). The CDR3 is made up of 13 amino acids. Per germline, CDR1 ENHRY and CDR2 SYGVKD. Trimming cost V 7 bases and J 4 bases, with 12 bases left between them. CDR3 DNA: TGTGCCATCACGCGGGGGCCTGCAGATACGCAGTATTTT. This translates into CAITRGPADTQYF.

The rearrangement links TRBV10-3 to TRBJ1-5; 7 positions match TRBD1. The CDR3 covers 13 residues. J gave up 4 bases and V 5 bases, and 2 bases lay outside the gene matches. Germline V gives CDR1 ENHRY, CDR2 SYGVKD. In DNA, the CDR3 is TGTGCCATCAGTAGACAGGGTAATCAGCCCCAGCATTTT. This codes for CAISRQGNQPQHF.

The CDR3 here is CASSPDIGDLNTEAFF. For the CDR3, the DNA is TGCGCCAGCAGCCCTGACATAGGTGACCTGAACACTGAAGCTTTCTTT. The J gene is TRBJ1-1, the V gene TRBV5-1, with no clear D. The CDR3 consists of 16 residues. With 4 bases removed from V and 0 bases from J, the gap between germline ends came to 16 bases. The germline gives CDR1 SGHRS, CDR2 YFSETQ. Based on the CDR3 plus reference TRBV5-1 and TRBJ1-1, the full variable domain is KAGVTQTPRYLIKTRGQQVTLSCSPISGHRSVSWYQQTPGQGLQFLFEYFSETQRNKGNFPGRFSGRQFSNSRSEMNVSTLELGDSALYLCASSPDIGDLNTEAFFGQGTRLTVV.

The chain links TRBV5-8 to TRBJ2-3, with 14 bases aligning to TRBD2. Trimming removed 3 bases from V and 3 bases from J; junction bases left unmatched: 6. This CDR3 contains 17 residues. Germline CDR1 SGHTS, CDR2 YDEGEE. For the CDR3, the DNA is TGTGCCAGCAGCTGGGGACTAGCGGGGGTGCATACAGATACGCAGTATTTT. Amino acids: CASSWGLAGVHTDTQYF.

The chain uses TRBV18 and TRBJ2-2, with D tentatively TRBD2 (6 bases). CDR1 KGHSH and CDR2 LQKENI come from the germline V gene. This CDR3 is 15 amino acids long. Trimming left V 6 bases short and J 5 bases short, with 16 bases between. CDR3 DNA sequence: TGTGCCAGCTCTCCCCCGGGAGTCCGAACCGGGGAGCTGTTTTTT. It encodes CASSPPGVRTGELFF.

This chain connects TRBV29-1 to TRBJ2-4; 7 nucleotides line up with TRBD1. Trimming took 2 bases from V and 8 from J; bases not matched to a gene: 21. Germline V gene lookup returns CDR1 SQVTM and CDR2 ANQGSEA. The CDR3 consists of 18 residues. The chain's CDR3 is CSVEWVGGRGLNGDIQYF. CDR3 sequence (DNA): TGCAGCGTTGAATGGGTCGGAGGCAGGGGGTTAAATGGTGACATTCAGTACTTC. Based on the CDR3 plus reference TRBV29-1 and TRBJ2-4, the full variable domain is SAVISQKPSRDICQRGTSLTIQCQVDSQVTMMFWYRQQPGQSLTLIATANQGSEATYESGFVIDKFPISRPNLTFSTLTVSNMSPEDSSIYLCSVEWVGGRGLNGDIQYFGAGTRLSVL.

This clone was seen more than once but under ten times. CDR3 DNA sequence: TGTGCCAGCAGTGCTACAGGAGCAACTAATGAAAAACTGTTTTTT. Translated: CASSATGATNEKLFF. The V call is TRBV2, the J call TRBJ1-4, with D maybe TRBD1 (5 bases). V lost 4 bases and J 0 bases, leaving 9 bases between the germline ends. Looked up from germline, CDR1 is SNHLY and CDR2 is FYNNEI. CDR3 length: 15 residues. Supplemented by reference TRBV2 and TRBJ1-4, the full variable domain reads EPEVTQTPSHQVTQMGQEVILRCVPISNHLYFYWYRQILGQKVEFLVSFYNNEISEKSEIFDDQFSVERPDGSNFTLKIRSTKLEDSAMYFCASSATGATNEKLFFGSGTQLSVL.

V gene TRBV28 combines with J gene TRBJ2-5; tentative D call: TRBD1 (7 bases). Germline V gives CDR1 MDHEN, CDR2 SYDVKM. Trimming removed 5 bases from V and 2 bases from J, with 15 bases in between. This CDR3 contains 15 residues. In DNA form, the CDR3 reads TGTGCCAGCAGTCCGGGGGACAGACAGCAAGAGACCCAGTACTTC. Translation: CASSPGDRQQETQYF. The full variable domain, rest sourced from reference TRBV28 and TRBJ2-5, is DVKVTQSSRYLVKRTGEKVFLECVQDMDHENMFWYRQDPGLGLRLIYFSYDVKMKEKGDIPEGYSVSREKKERFSLILESASTNQTSMYLCASSPGDRQQETQYFGPGTRLLVL.

The chain couples TRBV2 to TRBJ1-2; D is possibly TRBD1 (6 bases). The CDR3 has 15 amino acids. Trimming took 4 bases from V and 1 from J, leaving 13 bases between them. Germline assignment: CDR1 SNHLY and CDR2 FYNNEI. The CDR3 protein is CASSVWIGGNYGYTF. CDR3 sequence (DNA): TGTGCCAGCAGTGTCTGGATAGGGGGTAACTATGGCTACACCTTC. The variable domain in full, with the rest retrieved from reference TRBV2 and TRBJ1-2, is EPEVTQTPSHQVTQMGQEVILRCVPISNHLYFYWYRQILGQKVEFLVSFYNNEISEKSEIFDDQFSVERPDGSNFTLKIRSTKLEDSAMYFCASSVWIGGNYGYTFGSGTRLTVV.

The chain employs TRBV3-1 (or the pseudogene TRBV3-2) and TRBJ1-1; D is ambiguous. Per the germline V gene, CDR1 is LGHDT and CDR2 is YNNKEL (reference sequence). The length of the CDR3 is 15 residues. Trimming took 1 base from V and 4 from J, leaving 13 bases between them. The CDR3, as DNA: TGTGCCAGCAGCCAAGGGCCCCTTGGAGGCACTGAAGCTTTCTTT. It codes for CASSQGPLGGTEAFF.

The V gene is TRBV5-1, the J gene TRBJ1-1; the D is unclear. Germline V gives CDR1 SGHRS, CDR2 YFSETQ. This CDR3 has 14 residues. Between the trimmed V and J ends, which lost 6 bases and 2 bases, there was a span of 14 bases. The CDR3 DNA reads TGCGCCAGCATGAGGCACTCGGTAAACACTGAAGCTTTCTTT. Its protein product is CASMRHSVNTEAFF.

This chain joins TRBV30 and TRBJ2-1; 7 bases match TRBD2. The CDR3 is made up of 15 amino acids. V shed 0 bases and J 3 bases; nucleotides not matched to a gene: 5. From germline, CDR1 is GTSNPN and CDR2 SVGIG (reference sequence). DNA of the CDR3: TGTGCCTGGAGTGTAGGGGCTAGCGGCTACAATGAGCAGTTCTTC. Encoded protein: CAWSVGASGYNEQFF. Full variable domain (remainder filled in from reference TRBV30 and TRBJ2-1): SQTIHQWPATLVQPVGSPLSLECTVEGTSNPNLYWYRQAAGRGLQLLFYSVGIGQISSEVPQNLSASRPQDRQFILSSKKLLLSDSGFYLCAWSVGASGYNEQFFGPGTRLTVL.

The gene calls are TRBV6-5 and TRBJ2-7; the D is unclear. V was trimmed by 6 bases and J by 1 base, leaving 7 bases between them. From germline, CDR1 is MNHEY and CDR2 SVGAGI. This CDR3 comprises 12 residues. This chain's CDR3 is CASSPGSYEQYF. CDR3 nucleotide sequence: TGTGCCAGCAGCCCCGGGTCCTACGAGCAGTACTTC.

This clone occurred once. The gene calls are TRBV5-4 and TRBJ1-5; D not resolved. Germline CDR1 SGHNT, CDR2 YYREEE (reference sequence). CDR3 length: 15 amino acids. Trimming cost V 4 bases and J 0 bases, with 11 bases left between them. The CDR3 loop is CASSRDPYSNQPQHF. The CDR3 DNA is TGTGCCAGCAGCCGGGATCCATATAGCAATCAGCCCCAGCATTTT.

In nucleotides, the CDR3 is TGTGCCAGCAGCCCGACAGGGATGAGGGAGACCCAGTACTTC. Residues: CASSPTGMRETQYF. The rearrangement uses TRBV2 and TRBJ2-5; 7 nucleotides match TRBD1. CDR3 length equals 14 residues. Germline V gene data show CDR1 as SNHLY and CDR2 as FYNNEI. The ends lost 6 bases at V and 5 bases at J; junction bases unmatched: 9.

The chain couples TRBV7-2 to TRBJ2-1, with a weak D call TRBD2 (5 bases). Looked up from germline, CDR1 is SGHTA and CDR2 is FQGNSA. This CDR3 spans 17 amino acids. Trimming pared 2 bases from V and 0 bases from J, leaving 14 bases between. The CDR3 sequence is CASSLFGSVSSYNEQFF. The CDR3, as DNA: TGTGCCAGCAGCTTATTTGGTAGCGTCAGCTCCTACAATGAGCAGTTCTTC.

The count of this clone is one. The chain combines TRBV5-4 with TRBJ2-5; D might be TRBD2 (6 bases). Germline CDR1 SGHNT, CDR2 YYREEE (reference sequence). This CDR3 spans 12 amino acids. Trimming removed 2 bases at V and 7 bases at J, with 9 bases between. The DNA for the CDR3 is TGTGCCAGCAGCTTCGACGGGGGGACCCAGTACTTC. Protein sequence: CASSFDGGTQYF.

The rearrangement joins TRBV13 to TRBJ2-3; a possible D gene is TRBD2 (8 bases). CDR1 and CDR2 from the germline V gene are PRHDT and FYEKMQ (reference sequence). This CDR3 spans 20 amino acids. V dropped 5 bases and J dropped 4 bases, with 31 bases sitting between them. This CDR3 is CASSLRQGRGAGVWSDTQYF. The DNA of the CDR3 is TGTGCCAGCAGCCTCAGACAGGGTAGAGGAGCGGGGGTTTGGTCAGATACGCAGTATTTT.

V is TRBV5-1 and J is TRBJ2-7, with unresolved D. The V and J ends lost 0 bases and 3 bases respectively, with 13 bases between them. CDR1 is SGHRS, CDR2 YFSETQ, per germline. This CDR3 is 15 amino acids long. The CDR3 region is CASSLEAGGFYEQYF. DNA of the CDR3: TGCGCCAGCAGCTTGGAGGCCGGCGGTTTCTACGAGCAGTACTTC.

The chain has TRBV18 and TRBJ1-4; D uncertain. The CDR3 extends over 16 amino acids. Trimming took off 5 bases at V and 0 bases at J, with 13 bases between the two ends. Germline V gene sequence: CDR1 KGHSH, CDR2 LQKENI. CDR3 sequence (DNA): TGTGCCAGCTCAACCCTGGTACAGACAACTAATGAAAAACTGTTTTTT. Translation: CASSTLVQTTNEKLFF.

This clone has just one count. V gene TRBV5-6 combines with J gene TRBJ1-4, with D uncertain. V gave up 2 bases and J gave up 8 bases, with 13 bases separating them. Germline V CDR1 and CDR2: SGHDT, YYEEEE. This CDR3 spans 14 amino acids. The CDR3 DNA reads as TGTGCCAGCAGCTTTAACGGGGAGGAGGAAAAACTGTTTTTT. Protein: CASSFNGEEEKLFF.

The chain links TRBV6-5 to TRBJ2-7; 8 nucleotides align to TRBD2. The V segment lost 6 bases and the J segment 6 bases; nucleotides outside the gene matches: 4. CDR1 is MNHEY, CDR2 SVGAGI, per germline. The CDR3 has 12 amino acids. The CDR3 nucleotides read TGTGCCAGCAGCCGGGGGGGTCTCGAGCAGTACTTC. This sequence encodes CASSRGGLEQYF.

J is TRBJ2-7 and V is TRBV28, with 8 bases matching TRBD1. Germline V lookup: CDR1 MDHEN, CDR2 SYDVKM. This CDR3 has 14 amino acids. After removal of 6 bases from V and 2 bases from J, the junction contained 6 bases not matched to a gene. The CDR3, as DNA: TGTGCCAGCAGCCCTTCGACAGGGGCCTACGAGCAGTACTTC. Amino acid sequence: CASSPSTGAYEQYF.

This chain uses TRBV27 with TRBJ2-1, with D possibly being TRBD1 (5 bases). V lost 5 bases, J lost 7 bases, and 9 bases lay in between. The CDR3 consists of 12 residues. Germline loops: CDR1 MNHEY, CDR2 SMNVEV (reference sequence). CDR3 amino acids: CASSQGRNEQFF. The DNA for the CDR3 is TGTGCCAGCAGTCAGGGTAGGAATGAGCAGTTCTTC.

The chain combines TRBV5-6 with TRBJ2-7; 7 positions match TRBD1. V lost 1 base to trimming and J lost 7 bases; unmatched junction nucleotides: 5. This CDR3 contains 13 residues. The V gene's germline CDR1 is SGHDT and CDR2 YYEEEE. This chain's CDR3 is CASSLNRGWEQYF. CDR3 sequence (DNA): TGTGCCAGCAGCTTGAACAGGGGTTGGGAGCAGTACTTC.

This clone was counted between two and nine times. V and J are TRBV28 and TRBJ1-5; a possible D gene is TRBD1 (6 bases). CDR3 length: 13 amino acids. Germline V gene sequence: CDR1 MDHEN, CDR2 SYDVKM. Trimming pared 3 bases from V and 7 bases from J, leaving 10 bases between. CDR3 nucleotide sequence: TGTGCCAGCAGTTTCGGTGGGGGCCAGCCCCAGCATTTT. Encoded protein: CASSFGGGQPQHF.

This clone was seen once. V is TRBV7-3 and J is TRBJ1-2; D gene unclear. The V gene lost 3 bases and the J gene lost 4 bases, with 12 bases spanning the gap. Germline V gene sequence: CDR1 SGHTA, CDR2 FQGTGA. The length of the CDR3 is 14 residues. CDR3 sequence: CASSLGLGGYGYTF. In DNA form, the CDR3 reads TGTGCCAGCAGCTTGGGGTTGGGAGGCTATGGCTACACCTTC.